The 18 T cell receptor beta chains presented below share a single source sample, sequenced in a study of blood T cell repertoires in COVID-19. The method was immunoSEQ multiplex PCR; TCRdb's version includes in-frame clones alone and lacks a portion of them. The sample has approximately 300,000 clones; 65% to 85% are singletons. What was sequenced was peripheral blood. These receptors were collected from a person in their 70s with COVID-19, enrolled during active disease.

This chain links TRBV13 with TRBJ1-2; 10 nucleotides agree with TRBD1. V gave up 5 bases and J gave up 0 bases; unmatched junction bases: 3. CDR3 length: 15 amino acids. Germline V gives CDR1 PRHDT, CDR2 FYEKMQ (reference sequence). This CDR3 reads CASSVGTGANYGYTF. In DNA, the CDR3 is TGTGCCAGCAGCGTGGGGACAGGGGCTAACTATGGCTACACCTTC.

The V and J genes are TRBV28 and TRBJ2-3; the D gene is possibly TRBD1 (5 bases). Trimming cost V 3 bases and J 6 bases, with 13 bases left between them. The germline CDR1 and CDR2 sequences are MDHEN and SYDVKM. CDR3 length: 14 residues. In DNA form, the CDR3 reads TGTGCCAGCAGTTTGACAGAAGTCGACGATACGCAGTATTTT. Protein product: CASSLTEVDDTQYF. The variable domain in full, with the rest retrieved from reference TRBV28 and TRBJ2-3, is DVKVTQSSRYLVKRTGEKVFLECVQDMDHENMFWYRQDPGLGLRLIYFSYDVKMKEKGDIPEGYSVSREKKERFSLILESASTNQTSMYLCASSLTEVDDTQYFGPGTRLTVL.

J is TRBJ1-1 and V is TRBV11-2; no clear D gene. The V and J ends lost 1 base and 1 base respectively, with 13 bases between them. This CDR3 contains 16 residues. The germline CDR1 and CDR2 sequences are SGHAT and FQNNGV. DNA of the CDR3: TGTGCCAGCAGCTTAGTTCTCTTGGGCACGAACACTGAAGCTTTCTTT. It specifies CASSLVLLGTNTEAFF. The whole variable domain, filled in from reference TRBV11-2 and TRBJ1-1, reads EAGVAQSPRYKIIEKRQSVAFWCNPISGHATLYWYQQILGQGPKLLIQFQNNGVVDDSQLPKDRFSAERLKGVDSTLKIQPAKLEDSAVYLCASSLVLLGTNTEAFFGQGTRLTVV.

This clone came up once. This chain connects TRBV21-1 to TRBJ1-5. TRBV21-1 is marked as a pseudogene. The CDR3 spans 16 residues. The CDR3 DNA reads TGTGCCAGCCCCTACGGAGAACCCCCTAGCAATCAGCCCCAGCATTTT. It translates to CASPYGEPPSNQPQHF.

The V and J genes are TRBV14 and TRBJ2-7; possibly TRBD1 for D (6 bases). The CDR3 consists of 14 residues. Germline lookup yields CDR1 SGHDN and CDR2 FVKESK. Deletions cut 4 bases from V and 1 base from J, with 11 bases between. CDR3 coding DNA: TGTGCCAGCAGCCCAAGGACAGTTTCCTACGAGCAGTACTTC. It is translated as CASSPRTVSYEQYF.

The CDR3 reads CASSLDYSRTGELFF. As DNA, the CDR3 is TGTGCCAGCAGCTTGGATTATAGTCGGACAGGGGAGCTGTTTTTT. This rearrangement joins TRBV5-4 to TRBJ2-2; a weak D match, TRBD1 (5 bases). This CDR3 spans 15 amino acids. V was cut by 0 bases and J by 8 bases, with 14 bases left in between. Germline CDR1 and CDR2: SGHNT and YYREEE (reference sequence).

CDR3 nucleotide sequence: TGTGCCAGCAGTCGAGCTCGGGAGACCCAGTACTTC. This sequence encodes CASSRARETQYF. The genes are TRBV6-2 or TRBV6-3 and TRBJ2-5; no definite D call. V lost 5 bases and J lost 5, with 9 bases in between. Germline V gene sequence: CDR1 MNHEY, CDR2 SVGEGT. CDR3 length: 12 amino acids.

This clone came up a few times. The rearrangement links TRBV11-2 to TRBJ2-1; 9 bases are a match to TRBD2. With V trimmed by 2 bases and J by 8 bases, 7 bases remained unmatched. Germline-derived CDR1 and CDR2 are SGHAT and FQNNGV. The CDR3 loop spans 15 amino acids. The CDR3, as DNA: TGTGCCAGCAGCTTAATTGCGGGGGGGCGGTATGAGCAGTTCTTC. As protein: CASSLIAGGRYEQFF.

As regards this clone: Other DNA sequences of this sample code for an identical CDR3. This chain uses TRBV7-7 with TRBJ2-3; D is perhaps TRBD2 (5 bases). This CDR3 has 15 residues. Deletions cut 5 bases from V and 0 bases from J, with 12 bases between. Germline V gene sequence: CDR1 SSHAT, CDR2 FNYEAQ (reference sequence). This CDR3 is CASSPGLGSTDTQYF. The CDR3 bases are TGTGCCAGCAGCCCCGGACTCGGCAGCACAGATACGCAGTATTTT.

J is TRBJ1-5 and V is TRBV4-1; 8 positions agree with TRBD1. This CDR3 has 15 residues. The germline CDR1 and CDR2 sequences are MGHRA and YSYEKL. Germline trimming cut 1 base from V and 6 bases from J; bases unmatched to any gene: 5. CDR3 nucleotide sequence: TGCGCCAGCAGCCAAGCGGACAGGGAAGGTCAGCCCCAGCATTTT. It specifies CASSQADREGQPQHF.

The genes are TRBV27 and TRBJ1-5; D possibly corresponds to TRBD1 (6 bases). The CDR3 runs 14 residues. CDR1 and CDR2 from the germline V gene are MNHEY and SMNVEV (reference sequence). V lost 5 bases, J lost 0 bases, and 8 bases lay in between. The CDR3 is CASSTGNSNQPQHF. CDR3 DNA sequence: TGTGCCAGCAGTACAGGGAATAGCAATCAGCCCCAGCATTTT.

The gene calls are TRBV9 and TRBJ2-3; 7 positions match TRBD2. The length of the CDR3 is 17 residues. CDR1 and CDR2 (germline): SGDLS, YYNGEE. The V gene end was trimmed by 0 bases and the J gene end by 1 base; junction bases not matched to a gene: 8. The CDR3 here is CASSVDRERDRTDTQYF. The CDR3 DNA follows: TGTGCCAGCAGCGTAGACCGGGAGCGGGATCGCACAGATACGCAGTATTTT.

This clone was seen only once. The rearrangement links TRBV5-6 to TRBJ2-7, with a weak D call TRBD1 (6 bases). Germline CDR1 SGHDT, CDR2 YYEEEE. The CDR3 spans 17 residues. The V gene lost 3 bases and the J gene lost 5 bases, with 24 bases spanning the gap. The CDR3 bases are TGTGCCAGCAGCTGGACAACTGGACAGCATAGAACCCACGAGCAGTACTTC. Translation: CASSWTTGQHRTHEQYF. Full variable domain (rest looked up from reference TRBV5-6 and TRBJ2-7): DAGVTQSPTHLIKTRGQQVTLRCSPKSGHDTVSWYQQALGQGPQFIFQYYEEEERQRGNFPDRFSGHQFPNYSSELNVNALLLGDSALYLCASSWTTGQHRTHEQYFGPGTRLTVT.

On this clone: The same CDR3 arises from other DNA sequences in this sample as well. The CDR3 nucleotides are TGTGCCAGCAGCTTAGACAGGGTGACTGAAGCTTTCTTT. Amino acid sequence: CASSLDRVTEAFF. This chain uses TRBV7-2 with TRBJ1-1; D is perhaps TRBD1 (6 bases). The CDR3 totals 13 residues. V was shortened by 1 base and J by 5 bases, with 8 bases between the two germline ends. CDR1 is SGHTA, CDR2 FQGNSA, per germline.

The rearrangement joins TRBV7-9 to TRBJ2-2; a possible D gene is TRBD2 (6 bases). Germline values: CDR1 SEHNR, CDR2 FQNEAQ (reference sequence). The CDR3 runs 13 residues. CDR3 region: CAPRERATGELFF. Written as DNA, the CDR3 is TGTGCTCCCCGGGAGAGGGCCACCGGGGAGCTGTTTTTT. The full variable domain, rest sourced from reference TRBV7-9 and TRBJ2-2, is DTGVSQNPRHKITKRGQNVTFRCDPISEHNRLYWYRQTLGQGPEFLTYFQNEAQLEKSRLLSDRFSAERPKGSFSTLEIQRTEQGDSAMYLCAPRERATGELFFGEGSRLTVL.

DNA for the CDR3: TGTGCCAGCAGCTACGCCCGGGACAGGGGTATGTACAATGAGCAGTTCTTC. Translated: CASSYARDRGMYNEQFF. The rearrangement joins TRBV5-4 to TRBJ2-1, with TRBD1 identical over 10 bases. There are 17 residues in the CDR3. CDR1 SGHNT and CDR2 YYREEE come from the germline V gene (reference sequence). V gave up 3 bases and J gave up 4 bases; unmatched junction bases: 10.

The chain is built from TRBV28 and TRBJ1-1; D might be TRBD1 (5 bases). The length of the CDR3 is 14 residues. Looked up from germline, CDR1 is MDHEN and CDR2 is SYDVKM. V shed 5 bases and J shed 1 base, with 11 bases lying between them. The CDR3 here is CASSHKRGNTEAFF. DNA of the CDR3: TGTGCCAGCAGTCACAAAAGGGGGAACACTGAAGCTTTCTTT.

In the case of this clone: Different DNA sequences within this sample yield the same CDR3. The rearrangement uses TRBV19 and TRBJ1-1; TRBD1 might be the D (6 bases). V shed 3 bases and J shed 0 bases, with 8 bases lying between them. Germline lookup yields CDR1 LNHDA and CDR2 SQIVND (reference sequence). The CDR3 runs 14 residues. CDR3 sequence reads: CASSITGMNTEAFF. CDR3 coding DNA: TGTGCCAGTAGTATTACAGGGATGAACACTGAAGCTTTCTTT. The whole variable domain, remainder taken from reference TRBV19 and TRBJ1-1, is DGGITQSPKYLFRKEGQNVTLSCEQNLNHDAMYWYRQDPGQGLRLIYYSQIVNDFQKGDIAEGYSVSREKKESFPLTVTSAQKNPTAFYLCASSITGMNTEAFFGQGTRLTVV.